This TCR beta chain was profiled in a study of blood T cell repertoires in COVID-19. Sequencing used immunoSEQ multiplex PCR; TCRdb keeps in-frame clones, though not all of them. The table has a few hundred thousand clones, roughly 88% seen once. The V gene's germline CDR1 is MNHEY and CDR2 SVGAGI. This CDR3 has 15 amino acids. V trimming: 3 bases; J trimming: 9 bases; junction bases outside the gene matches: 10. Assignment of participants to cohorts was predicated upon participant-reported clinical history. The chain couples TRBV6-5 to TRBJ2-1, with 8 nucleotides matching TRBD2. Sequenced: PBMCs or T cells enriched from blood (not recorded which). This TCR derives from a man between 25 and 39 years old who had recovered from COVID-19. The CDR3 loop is CASSYSGGSASEQFF. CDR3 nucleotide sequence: TGTGCCAGCAGTTATTCGGGGGGGTCAGCGTCTGAGCAGTTCTTC.